This entry concerns a single T cell receptor beta chain. V gave up 4 bases and J gave up 0 bases, with 10 bases separating them. The CDR3 consists of 15 residues. The germline V gene encodes CDR1 SGHRS and CDR2 YFSETQ. TCRdb's copy holds only in-frame clones and misses some; the assay was immunoSEQ multiplex PCR. This sample yields 30,000 to 45,000 clones, of which over 90% are seen a single time; 0.43% belongs to the top ten. This entry comes from a study of T cell changes during pregnancy in multiple sclerosis. The chain has TRBV5-1 and TRBJ2-2, with a possible D match to TRBD1 (6 bases). This receptor was taken from a female donor in good health, enrolled as a control in a pregnancy study. The specimen comprised CD4+ T cells from peripheral blood mononuclear cells, sampled in the third trimester of pregnancy. This CDR3 is CASSRTGSNTGELFF. In DNA, the CDR3 is TGCGCCAGCAGCCGAACAGGGTCGAACACCGGGGAGCTGTTTTTT.